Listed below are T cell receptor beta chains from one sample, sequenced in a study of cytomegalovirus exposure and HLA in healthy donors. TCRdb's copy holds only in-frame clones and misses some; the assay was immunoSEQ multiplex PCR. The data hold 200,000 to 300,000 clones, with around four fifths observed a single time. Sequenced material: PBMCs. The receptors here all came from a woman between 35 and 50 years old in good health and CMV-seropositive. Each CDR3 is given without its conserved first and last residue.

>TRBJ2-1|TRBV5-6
ASSLTRGHEQF
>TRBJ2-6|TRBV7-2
ASRMGGQGASGANVLT
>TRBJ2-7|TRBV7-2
ASSLGGQGLYEQY
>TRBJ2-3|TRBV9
ASSVSLTRDTQY
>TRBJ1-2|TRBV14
ASSQTGGAGYT
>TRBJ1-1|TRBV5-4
ASHTPPGFTEAF
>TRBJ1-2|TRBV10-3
AISGRRTGHLNGYT
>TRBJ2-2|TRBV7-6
ASSLGLAGTGELF
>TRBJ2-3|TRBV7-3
ASSQGLGTDTQY
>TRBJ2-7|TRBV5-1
ASSATGGYEQY
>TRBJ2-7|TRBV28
ASGPGLPPEQY
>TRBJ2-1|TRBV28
ASSIRRDEQF
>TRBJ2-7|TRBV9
ASSVAAGDYEQY
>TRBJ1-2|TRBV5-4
ASSLVRETGYT
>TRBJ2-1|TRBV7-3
ASSSRRGIEANEQF
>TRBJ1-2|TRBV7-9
ASSSPNRGPGYGYT
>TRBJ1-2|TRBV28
ASSQGDYGYT
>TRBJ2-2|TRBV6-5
ASSYGTANTGELF
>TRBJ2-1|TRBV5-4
ASSLLTSGRASSYNEQF
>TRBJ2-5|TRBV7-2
ASSRDYLETQY
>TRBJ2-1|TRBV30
AWSVSSGRLNEQF
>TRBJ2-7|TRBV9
ASSLGLEYEQY
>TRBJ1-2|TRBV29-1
ASTASNYGYT
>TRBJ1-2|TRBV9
ASSALTSRTGMDGYT
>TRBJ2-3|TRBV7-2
ASSAPRSIASPDTQY
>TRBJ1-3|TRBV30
AWSAGDRAGNTIY
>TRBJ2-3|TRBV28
ASSAGLSRGTDTQY
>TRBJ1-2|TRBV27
ASSSDTNNYGYT
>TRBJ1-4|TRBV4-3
ASSQSGGYNEKLF
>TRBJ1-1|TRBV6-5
ASSFSGLGNTEAF
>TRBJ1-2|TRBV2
ASSQEGFSYGYT
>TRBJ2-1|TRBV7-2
ASSLVSGRINEQF
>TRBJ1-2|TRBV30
AWRMTGVNYGYT
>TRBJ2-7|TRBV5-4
ASSLVSGQEY
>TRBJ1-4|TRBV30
AWSRPTGGDTTNEKLF
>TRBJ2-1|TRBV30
AWSGGRGSYNEQF
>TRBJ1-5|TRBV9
ASSVDGGINQPQH
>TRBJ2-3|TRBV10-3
AISPSSGRTPDTQY
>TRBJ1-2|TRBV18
ASSPPGQGAQNYGYT
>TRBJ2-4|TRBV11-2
ASSLVGLPSLAKNIQY
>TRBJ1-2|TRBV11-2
ASSQRAQNYGYT
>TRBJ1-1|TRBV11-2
ASSSNQGGAF
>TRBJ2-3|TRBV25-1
ASSEYSGQGFTDTQY
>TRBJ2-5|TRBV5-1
ARTGTRRSYQETQY
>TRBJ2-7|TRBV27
ASSSLSSSYEQY
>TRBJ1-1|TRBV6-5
ASSYSGGTEAF
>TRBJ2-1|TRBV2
ASKWGDSYNEQF
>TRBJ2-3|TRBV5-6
ASSFGGAFNTQY
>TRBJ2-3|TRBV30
AWRKTSTTDTQY
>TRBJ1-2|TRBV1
TSSQDMTGYLLGYT
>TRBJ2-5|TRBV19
ASSMYTGNQETQY
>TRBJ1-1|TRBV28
ASSSARARTEAF
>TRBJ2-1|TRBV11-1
ASSLASGGSEQF